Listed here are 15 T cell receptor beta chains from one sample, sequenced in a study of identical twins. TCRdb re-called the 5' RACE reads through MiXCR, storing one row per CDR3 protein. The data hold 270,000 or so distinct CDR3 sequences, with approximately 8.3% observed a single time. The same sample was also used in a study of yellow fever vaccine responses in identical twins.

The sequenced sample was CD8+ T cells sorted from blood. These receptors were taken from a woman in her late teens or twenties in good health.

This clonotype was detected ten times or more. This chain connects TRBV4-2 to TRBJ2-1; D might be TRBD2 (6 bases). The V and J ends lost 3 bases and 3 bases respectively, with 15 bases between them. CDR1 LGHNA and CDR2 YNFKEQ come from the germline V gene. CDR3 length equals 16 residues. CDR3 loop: CASSHTGDWSYNEQFF. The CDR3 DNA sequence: TGTGCCAGCAGCCACACCGGGGACTGGAGCTACAATGAGCAGTTCTTC.

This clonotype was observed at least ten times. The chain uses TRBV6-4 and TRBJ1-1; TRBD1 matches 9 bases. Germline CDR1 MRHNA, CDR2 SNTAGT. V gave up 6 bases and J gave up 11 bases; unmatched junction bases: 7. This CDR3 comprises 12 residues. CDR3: CASSAWTGEAFF. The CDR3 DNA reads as TGTGCCAGCAGCGCCTGGACAGGGGAGGCTTTCTTT.

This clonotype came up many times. As DNA, the CDR3 is TGTGCCAGCAGTTCGATCGCAGGGGGCTGGAGCAATGAGCAGTTCTTC. Translating it yields CASSSIAGGWSNEQFF. V gene TRBV28 combines with J gene TRBJ2-1; 8 bases map to TRBD1. Germline CDR1 is MDHEN and CDR2 is SYDVKM. V was clipped by 4 bases and J by 6 bases; unmatched bases: 11. This CDR3 has 16 residues.

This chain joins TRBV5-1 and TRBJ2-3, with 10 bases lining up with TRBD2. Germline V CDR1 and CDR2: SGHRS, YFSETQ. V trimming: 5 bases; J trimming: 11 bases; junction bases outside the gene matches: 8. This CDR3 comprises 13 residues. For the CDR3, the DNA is TGCGCCAGCAGAAGTAGCGGGGGGCCCCAGCAGTATTTT. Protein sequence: CASRSSGGPQQYF.

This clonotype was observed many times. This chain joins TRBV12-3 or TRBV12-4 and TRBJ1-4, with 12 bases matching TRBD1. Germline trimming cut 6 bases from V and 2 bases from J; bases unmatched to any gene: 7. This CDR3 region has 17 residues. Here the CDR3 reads CASRDRDRGLTNEKLFF. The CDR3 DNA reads TGTGCCAGCAGAGACCGGGACAGGGGGCTGACTAATGAAAAACTGTTTTTT.

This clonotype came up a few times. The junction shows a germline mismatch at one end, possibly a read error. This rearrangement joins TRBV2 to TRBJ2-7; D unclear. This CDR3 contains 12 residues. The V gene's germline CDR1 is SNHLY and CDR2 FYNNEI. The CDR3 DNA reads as TGTGCCAGCGGTGAATGGGTTTACGAGCAGTACTTC. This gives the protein CASGEWVYEQYF.

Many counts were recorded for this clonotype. The CDR3, as DNA: TGCAGCGTTGAAGGGACTAGCGGCACCGGGGAGCTGTTTTTT. It translates to CSVEGTSGTGELFF. The rearrangement links TRBV29-1 to TRBJ2-2; 10 nucleotides line up with TRBD2. Germline CDR1 and CDR2: SQVTM and ANQGSEA. V shed 1 base and J 4 bases; nucleotides not matched to a gene: 0. The CDR3 loop spans 14 amino acids.

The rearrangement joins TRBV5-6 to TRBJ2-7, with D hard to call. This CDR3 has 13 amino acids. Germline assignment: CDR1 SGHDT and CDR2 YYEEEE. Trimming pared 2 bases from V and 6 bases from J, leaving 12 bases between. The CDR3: CASSFSALLEQYF. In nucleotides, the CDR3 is TGTGCCAGCAGCTTCTCTGCACTCCTCGAGCAGTACTTC.

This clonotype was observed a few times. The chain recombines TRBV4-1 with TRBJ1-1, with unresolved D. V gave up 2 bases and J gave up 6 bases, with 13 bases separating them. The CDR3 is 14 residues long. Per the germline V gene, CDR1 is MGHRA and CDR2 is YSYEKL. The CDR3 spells CASSQYVQESEAFF. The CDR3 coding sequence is TGCGCCAGCAGCCAATACGTTCAGGAGTCTGAAGCTTTCTTT.

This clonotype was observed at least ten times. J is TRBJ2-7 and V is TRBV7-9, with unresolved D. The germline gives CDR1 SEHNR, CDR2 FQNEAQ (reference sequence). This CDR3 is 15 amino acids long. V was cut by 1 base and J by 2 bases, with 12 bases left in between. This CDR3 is CASSLEGSRTYEQYF. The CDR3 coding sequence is TGTGCCAGCAGCTTAGAGGGCAGCCGGACCTACGAGCAGTACTTC.

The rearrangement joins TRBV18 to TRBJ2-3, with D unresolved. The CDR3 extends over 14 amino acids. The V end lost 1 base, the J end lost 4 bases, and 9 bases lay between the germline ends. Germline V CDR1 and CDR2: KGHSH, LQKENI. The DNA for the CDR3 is TGTGCCAGCTCACCACAGGAATCTCCAGATACGCAGTATTTT. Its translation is CASSPQESPDTQYF.

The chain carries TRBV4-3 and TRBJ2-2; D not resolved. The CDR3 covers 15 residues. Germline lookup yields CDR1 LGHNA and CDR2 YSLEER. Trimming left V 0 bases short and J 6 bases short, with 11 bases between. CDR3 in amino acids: CASSQDKEFPGELFF. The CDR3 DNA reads TGCGCCAGCAGCCAAGATAAGGAGTTTCCCGGGGAGCTGTTTTTT.

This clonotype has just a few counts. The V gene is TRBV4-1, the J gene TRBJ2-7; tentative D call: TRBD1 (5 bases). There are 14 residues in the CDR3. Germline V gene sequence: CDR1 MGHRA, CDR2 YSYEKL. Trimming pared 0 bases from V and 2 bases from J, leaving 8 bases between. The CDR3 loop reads CASSQDTGPYEQYF. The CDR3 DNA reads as TGCGCCAGCAGCCAAGATACAGGTCCCTACGAGCAGTACTTC.

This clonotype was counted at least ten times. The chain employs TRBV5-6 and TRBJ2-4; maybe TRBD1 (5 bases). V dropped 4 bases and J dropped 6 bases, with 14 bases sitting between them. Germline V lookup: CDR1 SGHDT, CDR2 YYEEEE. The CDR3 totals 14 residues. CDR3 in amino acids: CASSQRQTPNIQYF. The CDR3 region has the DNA TGTGCCAGCAGCCAACGACAGACCCCAAACATTCAGTACTTC.

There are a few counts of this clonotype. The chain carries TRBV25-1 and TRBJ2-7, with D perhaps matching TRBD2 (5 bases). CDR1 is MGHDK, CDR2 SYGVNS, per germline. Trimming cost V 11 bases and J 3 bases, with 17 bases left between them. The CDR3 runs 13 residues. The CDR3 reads CAARKTGNYEQYF. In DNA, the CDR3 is TGTGCCGCAAGGAAGACCGGGAACTACGAGCAGTACTTC.